Sequencing of this T cell receptor (beta chain) was carried out in a study of blood T cell repertoires in COVID-19. Study context: Italy, Spain and the United States were the sources of the convalescent and acute COVID-19 samples. T cells, B-cell-depleted T cells, or PBMCs supplied cDNA or gDNA.

Study processing details: Scientists estimated how many nucleated cells there were by amplifying reference gene primers. TCRdb keeps only in-frame clones here, not all; method: immunoSEQ multiplex PCR. The V and J calls and clone size were taken over from that table, and D and trimming were inferred from the DNA. This sample has under 250,000 clones, with 82% found just once. The CDR3 covers 15 residues. CDR1 MNHEY and CDR2 SVGEGT come from the germline V gene. V was clipped by 0 bases and J by 2 bases; unmatched bases: 4. The Seattle patients, enrolled during active infection, were followed longitudinally.

The chain recombines TRBV6-2 or TRBV6-3 with TRBJ2-7; 7 positions agree with TRBD1. The TCR originated in a woman aged 70-85 years with COVID-19, enrolled during active disease. The sequenced sample was peripheral blood. CDR3: CASSYSRTGPYEQYF. The CDR3 nucleotides are TGTGCCAGCAGTTACTCGAGGACAGGTCCCTACGAGCAGTACTTC.